The rows below give T cell receptor beta chains drawn from one sample of a study of cytomegalovirus exposure and HLA in healthy donors. TCRdb keeps only in-frame clones here, not all; method: immunoSEQ multiplex PCR. The sample contains more than 80,000 clones, roughly 80% of which appear only once. Source material: PBMCs. Source of these receptors: a middle-aged man in good health and CMV-seronegative. CDR3s include the opening cysteine and the closing phenylalanine or tryptophan. The order of the fields is CDR3 protein, CDR3 DNA, clone size, D gene, V gene, J gene. A D gene is named only where the DNA matches it firmly. Size values are once, few and many counts, or a class for expanded clones, and some rows have none.

cdr3_aa: CASSLIRGGGAGELFF
cdr3_nt: TGCGCCAGCAGCTTAATACGGGGGGGCGGCGCCGGGGAGCTGTTTTTT
clone_size: .
d_call: TRBD2
v_call: TRBV5-1
j_call: TRBJ2-2

cdr3_aa: CASSYRGTGIETQYF
cdr3_nt: TGTGCCAGTAGTTACCGGGGGACAGGGATCGAGACCCAGTACTTC
clone_size: few
d_call: TRBD1
v_call: TRBV19
j_call: TRBJ2-5

cdr3_aa: CASSHHGGADTNEKLFF
cdr3_nt: TGTGCCAGCAGCCACCACGGGGGGGCGGACACTAATGAAAAACTGTTTTTT
clone_size: .
d_call: .
v_call: TRBV7-3
j_call: TRBJ1-4

cdr3_aa: CASSRLAGGPGTDTQYF
cdr3_nt: TGTGCCAGCAGCCGACTAGCGGGGGGGCCGGGCACAGATACGCAGTATTTT
clone_size: .
d_call: TRBD2
v_call: TRBV9
j_call: TRBJ2-3

cdr3_aa: CASSVGTSGLETQYF
cdr3_nt: TGCGCCAGCAGCGTCGGGACTAGCGGCCTGGAGACCCAGTACTTC
clone_size: once
d_call: TRBD2
v_call: TRBV5-1
j_call: TRBJ2-5

cdr3_aa: CASSYEGNYGYTF
cdr3_nt: TGTGCCAGCAGTTACGAGGGAAACTATGGCTACACCTTC
clone_size: few
d_call: .
v_call: TRBV6-5
j_call: TRBJ1-2

cdr3_aa: CASSYRRTGGTETQYF
cdr3_nt: TGTGCCAGCAGTTATCGAAGGACAGGGGGCACAGAGACCCAGTACTTC
clone_size: .
d_call: TRBD1
v_call: TRBV6-5
j_call: TRBJ2-5

cdr3_aa: CASSEMGTSGGFEQFF
cdr3_nt: TGTGCCAGCAGTGAAATGGGGACTAGCGGCGGTTTTGAGCAGTTCTTC
clone_size: once
d_call: TRBD2
v_call: TRBV2
j_call: TRBJ2-1

cdr3_aa: CASSSGLAEQFF
cdr3_nt: TGTGCCAGCAGCTCCGGACTAGCTGAACAGTTCTTC
clone_size: .
d_call: TRBD2
v_call: TRBV11-2
j_call: TRBJ2-1

cdr3_aa: CASAAGGNTIYF
cdr3_nt: TGTGCCAGCGCGGCTGGGGGAAACACCATATATTTT
clone_size: .
d_call: .
v_call: TRBV7-6
j_call: TRBJ1-3

cdr3_aa: CASRPALGETDNNSPLHF
cdr3_nt: TGCGCCAGCAGACCCGCTCTCGGGGAGACCGATAATAATTCACCCCTCCACTTT
clone_size: .
d_call: .
v_call: TRBV10-1
j_call: TRBJ1-6

cdr3_aa: CASSQRDRASQETQYF
cdr3_nt: TGCGCCAGCAGCCAACGGGACAGGGCCTCTCAAGAGACCCAGTACTTC
clone_size: .
d_call: TRBD1
v_call: TRBV5-1
j_call: TRBJ2-5

cdr3_aa: CASRAGQGPYDTQYF
cdr3_nt: TGTGCCAGCAGGGCGGGACAGGGTCCGTACGATACGCAGTATTTT
clone_size: .
d_call: TRBD1
v_call: TRBV2
j_call: TRBJ2-3

cdr3_aa: CASSQSPSPYNEQFF
cdr3_nt: TGCGCCAGCAGCCAAAGCCCTTCTCCCTACAATGAGCAGTTCTTC
clone_size: .
d_call: .
v_call: TRBV4-1
j_call: TRBJ2-1

cdr3_aa: CASRATSVRPSYEQYF
cdr3_nt: TGTGCCAGCAGGGCTACTAGCGTACGCCCCTCCTACGAGCAGTACTTC
clone_size: .
d_call: TRBD2
v_call: TRBV2
j_call: TRBJ2-7

cdr3_aa: CASSLSGVNQPQHF
cdr3_nt: TGTGCCAGCAGCTTATCAGGGGTCAATCAGCCCCAGCATTTT
clone_size: .
d_call: .
v_call: TRBV7-8
j_call: TRBJ1-5

cdr3_aa: CASSLLQGGSKAGANVLTF
cdr3_nt: TGCGCCAGCAGCCTGTTACAGGGGGGAAGCAAAGCTGGGGCCAACGTCCTGACTTTC
clone_size: .
d_call: TRBD1
v_call: TRBV4-1
j_call: TRBJ2-6

cdr3_aa: CASSLSGDRGLWGYTF
cdr3_nt: TGTGCCAGCAGCTTAAGTGGGGACAGGGGCCTTTGGGGCTACACCTTC
clone_size: .
d_call: TRBD1
v_call: TRBV7-9
j_call: TRBJ1-2

cdr3_aa: CASGFTGSGNTIYF
cdr3_nt: TGTGCTAGTGGTTTTACGGGGTCTGGAAACACCATATATTTT
clone_size: .
d_call: .
v_call: TRBV12-5
j_call: TRBJ1-3

cdr3_aa: CAISETSEAAEETQYF
cdr3_nt: TGTGCCATCAGTGAGACTAGTGAAGCGGCCGAAGAGACCCAGTACTTC
clone_size: few
d_call: .
v_call: TRBV10-3
j_call: TRBJ2-5

cdr3_aa: CASSLADNSPLHF
cdr3_nt: TGCGCCAGCAGCTTGGCAGATAATTCACCCCTCCACTTT
clone_size: once
d_call: .
v_call: TRBV5-1
j_call: TRBJ1-6

cdr3_aa: CASSVRQGVKETQYF
cdr3_nt: TGTGCCAGCAGTGTCCGACAGGGGGTCAAAGAGACCCAGTACTTC
clone_size: .
d_call: TRBD1
v_call: TRBV6-5
j_call: TRBJ2-5

cdr3_aa: CASSNRQVDNSIGMLHF
cdr3_nt: TGTGCCAGTAGTAACCGGCAGGTCGATAACTCAATAGGTATGCTCCACTTT
clone_size: .
d_call: .
v_call: TRBV19
j_call: TRBJ1-6

cdr3_aa: CASSEGSGGAQETQYF
cdr3_nt: TGCGCCAGCAGTGAAGGGAGCGGGGGGGCCCAAGAGACCCAGTACTTC
clone_size: .
d_call: TRBD2
v_call: TRBV10-2
j_call: TRBJ2-5

cdr3_aa: CASSLEQNTEAFF
cdr3_nt: TGTGCCAGCAGCTTAGAACAGAACACTGAAGCTTTCTTT
clone_size: .
d_call: .
v_call: TRBV11-2
j_call: TRBJ1-1

cdr3_aa: CASNRDRQYYEQYF
cdr3_nt: TGTGCCAGCAACCGGGACAGGCAATACTACGAGCAGTACTTC
clone_size: .
d_call: TRBD1
v_call: TRBV11-2
j_call: TRBJ2-7

cdr3_aa: CAISVTDNEQFF
cdr3_nt: TGTGCCATCAGTGTGACAGACAATGAGCAGTTCTTC
clone_size: .
d_call: .
v_call: TRBV10-3
j_call: TRBJ2-1

cdr3_aa: CSVFSTDTQYF
cdr3_nt: TGCAGCGTTTTCAGTACAGATACGCAGTATTTT
clone_size: .
d_call: .
v_call: TRBV29-1
j_call: TRBJ2-3

cdr3_aa: CASSEGGNRGGYGYTF
cdr3_nt: TGTGCCAGCAGTGAAGGGGGGAACAGGGGCGGCTATGGCTACACCTTC
clone_size: .
d_call: TRBD1
v_call: TRBV2
j_call: TRBJ1-2

cdr3_aa: CASSYSGQGVYEQYF
cdr3_nt: TGTGCCAGCAGTTACTCCGGACAGGGGGTTTACGAGCAGTACTTC
clone_size: .
d_call: TRBD1
v_call: TRBV6-6
j_call: TRBJ2-7

cdr3_aa: CASSHPDRVDGYTF
cdr3_nt: TGTGCCAGCAGCCACCCTGACAGGGTAGATGGCTACACCTTC
clone_size: .
d_call: TRBD1
v_call: TRBV5-4
j_call: TRBJ1-2

cdr3_aa: CASSRTDSYEQYF
cdr3_nt: TGTGCCAGCTCTCGGACTGACTCCTACGAGCAGTACTTC
clone_size: few
d_call: .
v_call: TRBV7-8
j_call: TRBJ2-7

cdr3_aa: CASSSDRGETQYF
cdr3_nt: TGTGCCAGCAGCTCGGACAGGGGAGAGACCCAGTACTTC
clone_size: .
d_call: TRBD1
v_call: TRBV7-3
j_call: TRBJ2-5

cdr3_aa: CASSSRNQPQHF
cdr3_nt: TGTGCCAGCAGCTCGCGAAATCAGCCCCAGCATTTT
clone_size: .
d_call: .
v_call: TRBV5-5
j_call: TRBJ1-5

cdr3_aa: CASSARGPLGDTEAFF
cdr3_nt: TGTGCCAGCAGTGCCAGGGGACCCCTTGGTGACACTGAAGCTTTCTTT
clone_size: .
d_call: .
v_call: TRBV6-1
j_call: TRBJ1-1

cdr3_aa: CASSLHPGQEGDEKLFF
cdr3_nt: TGTGCCAGCAGCTTACACCCGGGCCAGGAAGGGGATGAAAAACTGTTTTTT
clone_size: .
d_call: .
v_call: TRBV5-8
j_call: TRBJ1-4

cdr3_aa: CASSLMAGQNSPLHF
cdr3_nt: TGTGCCAGCAGCTTAATGGCAGGACAGAATTCACCCCTCCACTTT
clone_size: .
d_call: .
v_call: TRBV7-3
j_call: TRBJ1-6

cdr3_aa: CASSQMTGYGGYTF
cdr3_nt: TGTGCCAGCAGCCAGATGACAGGGTATGGTGGCTACACCTTC
clone_size: few
d_call: TRBD1
v_call: TRBV5-4
j_call: TRBJ1-2

cdr3_aa: CASSPGEIYEQYF
cdr3_nt: TGTGCCAGCAGCCCAGGGGAGATCTACGAGCAGTACTTC
clone_size: .
d_call: .
v_call: TRBV7-6
j_call: TRBJ2-7

cdr3_aa: CASVKLQGAFGYTF
cdr3_nt: TGTGCCAGCGTAAAGTTGCAGGGGGCCTTTGGCTACACCTTC
clone_size: .
d_call: TRBD1
v_call: TRBV2
j_call: TRBJ1-2

cdr3_aa: CATSSGTGAVSTDTQYF
cdr3_nt: TGTGCCACCAGCAGTGGGACAGGTGCTGTCAGCACAGATACGCAGTATTTT
clone_size: .
d_call: TRBD1
v_call: TRBV15
j_call: TRBJ2-3

cdr3_aa: CASSLVLRGRSDTQYF
cdr3_nt: TGCGCCAGCAGCTTGGTTCTCAGGGGGCGATCAGATACGCAGTATTTT
clone_size: few
d_call: TRBD1
v_call: TRBV5-1
j_call: TRBJ2-3

cdr3_aa: CASRGGGQGYEQYF
cdr3_nt: TGTGCCAGCCGCGGAGGGGGACAGGGCTACGAGCAGTACTTC
clone_size: .
d_call: TRBD1
v_call: TRBV19
j_call: TRBJ2-7

cdr3_aa: CASSKFGGPDEQYF
cdr3_nt: TGTGCCAGTAGTAAGTTCGGGGGGCCAGACGAGCAGTACTTC
clone_size: .
d_call: .
v_call: TRBV19
j_call: TRBJ2-7

cdr3_aa: CASSIRGGTPQHF
cdr3_nt: TGTGCCAGTAGTATCCGGGGGGGCACTCCCCAGCATTTT
clone_size: .
d_call: .
v_call: TRBV19
j_call: TRBJ1-5

cdr3_aa: CASSDLGAGVGETQYF
cdr3_nt: TGTGCCAGCAGTGATTTAGGAGCGGGGGTTGGAGAGACCCAGTACTTC
clone_size: .
d_call: TRBD2
v_call: TRBV2
j_call: TRBJ2-5

cdr3_aa: CASRQRGGKEKLFF
cdr3_nt: TGTGCCAGCAGGCAGAGGGGAGGCAAGGAAAAACTGTTTTTT
clone_size: .
d_call: .
v_call: TRBV6-5
j_call: TRBJ1-4

cdr3_aa: CASSVQGNQPQHF
cdr3_nt: TGTGCCAGCAGCGTACAGGGTAATCAGCCCCAGCATTTT
clone_size: .
d_call: .
v_call: TRBV2
j_call: TRBJ1-5

cdr3_aa: CASGPRQSNTEAFF
cdr3_nt: TGTGCCAGCGGACCAAGACAGAGTAACACTGAAGCTTTCTTT
clone_size: .
d_call: .
v_call: TRBV6-1
j_call: TRBJ1-1

cdr3_aa: CATSGGSDLPLHF
cdr3_nt: TGTGCCACCTCGGGGGGGTCGGATCTTCCCCTCCACTTT
clone_size: once
d_call: .
v_call: TRBV19
j_call: TRBJ1-6

cdr3_aa: CASSLPSGLAGISYEQYF
cdr3_nt: TGTGCCAGCAGCCTCCCCTCTGGACTAGCGGGGATCTCCTACGAGCAGTACTTC
clone_size: .
d_call: TRBD2
v_call: TRBV7-2
j_call: TRBJ2-7

cdr3_aa: CASSRTGDNQPQHF
cdr3_nt: TGTGCCAGTAGCCGGACAGGGGACAATCAGCCCCAGCATTTT
clone_size: .
d_call: TRBD1
v_call: TRBV19
j_call: TRBJ1-5